These 6 T cell receptor beta chains were sequenced from one sample in a study of control samples from healthy donors and cancer patients. Assay: immunoSEQ multiplex PCR; the TCRdb copy retains only in-frame clones and omits some. The table lists 130,000 or so clones, 89% of them singletons. Material for sequencing was PBMCs. The source of these receptors is a man aged 50 to 60 with head and neck cancer.

The chain recombines TRBV23-1 with TRBJ1-6, with 9 bases lining up with TRBD1. TRBV23-1 belongs to the ORF category, with a function that is uncertain. With 6 bases clipped from V and 10 bases from J, the junction kept 13 bases outside the gene matches. CDR3 length equals 16 residues. The CDR3 coding sequence is TGCGCCAGCAGCGCAATCTGGGACAGGGCAGGATCACCCCTCCACTTT. It translates to CASSAIWDRAGSPLHF.

Remarks on this clone: A read error may produce the germline difference seen at one junction end. This rearrangement joins TRBV27 to TRBJ1-3; weak D call: TRBD1 (5 bases). From germline, CDR1 is MNHEY and CDR2 SMNVEV (reference sequence). The CDR3 is made up of 12 amino acids. This CDR3 is CASTPGSLHHIF. CDR3 in DNA: TGTGCCAGCACCCCAGGGTCGCTACACCATATATTT.

V and J are TRBV11-3 and TRBJ2-2, with TRBD2 matching over 10 bases. V shed 0 bases and J 6 bases; nucleotides not matched to a gene: 16. This CDR3 has 20 residues. The germline CDR1 and CDR2 sequences are SGHNT and YENEEA. CDR3: CASSLDPGWASGGNPGELFF. The CDR3 DNA reads TGTGCCAGCAGCTTAGATCCCGGCTGGGCTAGCGGGGGAAACCCCGGGGAGCTGTTTTTT.

The V and J genes are TRBV10-3 and TRBJ1-1, with TRBD1 identical over 7 bases. The J segment lost 7 bases and the V segment lost 2 bases, leaving 13 bases of the junction unmatched. This CDR3 contains 16 residues. Germline V gives CDR1 ENHRY, CDR2 SYGVKD. CDR3 amino acids: CAISELSVDRVREAFF. CDR3 in DNA: TGTGCCATCAGTGAGCTGTCCGTCGACAGGGTACGTGAAGCTTTCTTT.

V usage is TRBV21-1 and J usage is TRBJ2-5; TRBD1, the table's D call, was not compared with the DNA. TRBV21-1 is a pseudogene locus. The CDR3 loop spans 19 amino acids. CDR3 DNA sequence: TGTGCCAGTTTCGCGTACAGGGTTGGACCAGGACAAACGAAAGAGACCCAGTACTTC. Its translation: CASFAYRVGPGQTKETQYF.

The CDR3 here is CASSSDRENTGELFF. The CDR3 bases are TGTGCCAGCAGCTCGGACAGGGAGAACACCGGGGAGCTGTTTTTT. J is TRBJ2-2 and V is TRBV5-4, with TRBD1 matching 8 bases. The J segment lost 1 base and the V segment lost 3 bases, leaving 2 bases of the junction unmatched. The CDR3 covers 15 residues. Germline V gene data show CDR1 as SGHNT and CDR2 as YYREEE (reference sequence).